This section outlines one TCR beta chain sequence together with its context. The data stem from a study of a mutant IDH1 vaccine in newly diagnosed glioma. Whole-study context: Averaging approximately 42 years of age, treated patients were about 60% male and approximately 40% female. Patients' prior therapy spanned radiotherapy, temozolomide, or both; most underwent both.

CDR1 is SGHTA, CDR2 FQGNSA, per germline. After removal of 5 bases from V and 0 bases from J, the junction contained 9 bases not matched to a gene. This CDR3 has 17 residues. Time point specified: baseline, week 1 (first vaccination visit). The sample's treatment: pre-vaccination baseline after standard-of-care therapy. Diagnosis in the donors showed new WHO grade 3 or 4 astrocytomas that were IDH1-mutant and ATRX-lost. Assay used: immunoSEQ multiplex PCR; TCRdb lists only in-frame clones, some missing. The sample shows about 92,000 clones, over 75% of them seen only once. V and J are TRBV7-2 and TRBJ1-3; 8 nucleotides line up with TRBD1. The sequences come from PBMCs, collected from a glioma patient treated with radiotherapy, temozolomide or both. This clonotype was sampled from a man aged 40-49 years with glioma. DNA of the CDR3: TGTGCCAGCAGCGTCGGACAGGGACGATTCTCTGGAAACACCATATATTTT. Protein product: CASSVGQGRFSGNTIYF.